A selection of T cell receptor beta chains follows, all from one sample in a study of control samples from healthy donors and cancer patients. Repertoires were generated with immunoSEQ multiplex PCR, while TCRdb's copy carries only in-frame clones and drops some. The data show about 130,000 clones, roughly 90% seen once. The sequencing sample was made of blood. The receptors stem from a man between 18 and 29 years old in good health. Both conserved end residues are part of each CDR3. Fields, in order: CDR3 protein, CDR3 DNA, J gene, D gene, V gene, clone size. The D gene is left open where the match is weak. Size tells how often a clone was seen (once, few, many) or the class of an expanded clone, and some rows leave it out.

cdr3_aa: CASSWGANEQFF
cdr3_nt: TGTGCCAGCAGTTGGGGGGCCAATGAGCAGTTCTTC
j_call: TRBJ2-1
d_call: .
v_call: TRBV27
clone_size: .

cdr3_aa: CASSLGGGTGELFF
cdr3_nt: TGTGCCAGCAGCTTAGGGGGAGGCACCGGGGAGCTGTTTTTT
j_call: TRBJ2-2
d_call: .
v_call: TRBV11-3
clone_size: .

cdr3_aa: CASSPGDNSPLHF
cdr3_nt: TGTGCCAGCTCACCAGGTGATAATTCACCCCTCCACTTT
j_call: TRBJ1-6
d_call: .
v_call: TRBV18
clone_size: .

cdr3_aa: CASSAQLNYEQYF
cdr3_nt: TGCGCCAGCAGTGCCCAGCTTAACTACGAGCAGTACTTC
j_call: TRBJ2-7
d_call: .
v_call: TRBV10-2
clone_size: .

cdr3_aa: CASSQDGDRLGETQYF
cdr3_nt: TGCGCCAGCAGCCAAGATGGGGACAGACTCGGGGAGACCCAGTACTTC
j_call: TRBJ2-5
d_call: TRBD1
v_call: TRBV4-1
clone_size: once

cdr3_aa: CASSSWGQGAYEQYF
cdr3_nt: TGTGCCAGCAGCTCCTGGGGACAGGGTGCGTACGAGCAGTACTTC
j_call: TRBJ2-7
d_call: TRBD1
v_call: TRBV7-2
clone_size: .

cdr3_aa: CASSSAGEGNTEAFF
cdr3_nt: TGTGCCAGCAGCTCGGCAGGGGAGGGGAACACTGAAGCTTTCTTT
j_call: TRBJ1-1
d_call: .
v_call: TRBV5-6
clone_size: .

cdr3_aa: CAWSVGTGAYEQYF
cdr3_nt: TGTGCCTGGAGTGTAGGGACAGGGGCCTACGAGCAGTACTTC
j_call: TRBJ2-7
d_call: TRBD1
v_call: TRBV30
clone_size: .

cdr3_aa: CASSPRLQLGATKSVHF
cdr3_nt: TGTGCCAGCTCCCCTAGGCTCCAGTTGGGGGCCACCAAATCTGTGCATTTT
j_call: TRBJ1-5
d_call: .
v_call: TRBV7-9
clone_size: few

cdr3_aa: CASSWTSGGAETQYF
cdr3_nt: TGTGCCAGCAGTTGGACTAGCGGGGGGGCAGAGACCCAGTACTTC
j_call: TRBJ2-5
d_call: TRBD2
v_call: TRBV6-2/TRBV6-3
clone_size: .

cdr3_aa: CASSFTSGGTDTQYF
cdr3_nt: TGTGCCAGCAGCTTTACTAGCGGGGGCACAGATACGCAGTATTTT
j_call: TRBJ2-3
d_call: TRBD2
v_call: TRBV7-6
clone_size: .

cdr3_aa: CASSNQQTETQYF
cdr3_nt: TGTGCCAGTAGTAATCAACAAACAGAGACCCAGTACTTC
j_call: TRBJ2-5
d_call: .
v_call: TRBV19
clone_size: .

cdr3_aa: CSVEEDRKLFF
cdr3_nt: TGCAGCGTTGAAGAGGACCGGAAACTGTTTTTT
j_call: TRBJ1-4
d_call: .
v_call: TRBV29-1
clone_size: .

cdr3_aa: CASSLAVSSYEQYF
cdr3_nt: TGCGCCAGCAGCTTGGCAGTCAGCTCCTACGAGCAGTACTTC
j_call: TRBJ2-7
d_call: .
v_call: TRBV5-1
clone_size: .

cdr3_aa: CASSRQGPNTNTGELFF
cdr3_nt: TGTGCCAGCAGCCGACAGGGACCAAACACAAACACCGGGGAGCTGTTTTTT
j_call: TRBJ2-2
d_call: TRBD1
v_call: TRBV4-2
clone_size: .

cdr3_aa: CASSWGSTEAFF
cdr3_nt: TGTGCCAGCAGCTGGGGTAGCACTGAAGCTTTCTTT
j_call: TRBJ1-1
d_call: .
v_call: TRBV5-6
clone_size: .

cdr3_aa: CASSLGTSSGNTIYF
cdr3_nt: TGCGCCAGCAGCTTGGGTACCAGCTCTGGAAACACCATATATTTT
j_call: TRBJ1-3
d_call: .
v_call: TRBV5-1
clone_size: .

cdr3_aa: CASSVGQGNTEAFF
cdr3_nt: TGCGCCAGCAGCGTGGGACAGGGGAACACTGAAGCTTTCTTT
j_call: TRBJ1-1
d_call: TRBD1
v_call: TRBV5-1
clone_size: .

cdr3_aa: CAWGFPGTPVSYEQYF
cdr3_nt: TGTGCCTGGGGTTTTCCCGGGACACCCGTCTCCTACGAGCAGTACTTC
j_call: TRBJ2-7
d_call: .
v_call: TRBV30
clone_size: .

cdr3_aa: CASSQEPGEGNQPQHF
cdr3_nt: TGTGCCAGCAGCCAAGAACCAGGAGAGGGCAATCAGCCCCAGCATTTT
j_call: TRBJ1-5
d_call: .
v_call: TRBV4-2
clone_size: .

cdr3_aa: CASGRGVTGELFF
cdr3_nt: TGTGCCAGCGGAAGGGGGGTCACCGGGGAGCTGTTTTTT
j_call: TRBJ2-2
d_call: .
v_call: TRBV27
clone_size: .

cdr3_aa: CASSGRDRGRIDTQYF
cdr3_nt: TGTGCCAGCAGTGGCCGGGACAGGGGGCGAATAGATACGCAGTATTTT
j_call: TRBJ2-3
d_call: TRBD1
v_call: TRBV2
clone_size: .

cdr3_aa: CASSPTRGRDTGELFF
cdr3_nt: TGCGCCAGCAGCCCCACGAGGGGGCGGGACACCGGGGAGCTGTTTTTT
j_call: TRBJ2-2
d_call: TRBD1
v_call: TRBV5-1
clone_size: .

cdr3_aa: CASSPRAPPYTQYF
cdr3_nt: TGTGCCAGTAGTCCGCGGGCCCCACCTTATACGCAGTATTTT
j_call: TRBJ2-3
d_call: .
v_call: TRBV19
clone_size: .

cdr3_aa: CASSFNGAVKNIQYF
cdr3_nt: TGTGCCAGCAGCTTCAACGGGGCGGTCAAAAACATTCAGTACTTC
j_call: TRBJ2-4
d_call: .
v_call: TRBV5-4
clone_size: .

cdr3_aa: CASSLDGGTNTGELFF
cdr3_nt: TGTGCCAGCAGCTTAGATGGGGGGACAAACACCGGGGAGCTGTTTTTT
j_call: TRBJ2-2
d_call: .
v_call: TRBV7-9
clone_size: once

cdr3_aa: CASSRKLATQETQYF
cdr3_nt: TGTGCCAGCAGCAGAAAACTAGCGACCCAAGAGACCCAGTACTTC
j_call: TRBJ2-5
d_call: TRBD2
v_call: TRBV5-5
clone_size: few

cdr3_aa: CASSQANYGYTF
cdr3_nt: TGTGCCAGCAGCCAAGCTAACTATGGCTACACCTTC
j_call: TRBJ1-2
d_call: .
v_call: TRBV11-2
clone_size: .

cdr3_aa: CASSGPPSSYNSPLHF
cdr3_nt: TGTGCCAGTAGTGGGCCACCAAGCTCCTATAATTCACCCCTCCACTTT
j_call: TRBJ1-6
d_call: .
v_call: TRBV19
clone_size: .

cdr3_aa: CASSLQGNNQPQHF
cdr3_nt: TGTGCCAGCAGTCTTCAAGGGAACAATCAGCCCCAGCATTTT
j_call: TRBJ1-5
d_call: .
v_call: TRBV3-1/TRBV3-2
clone_size: .